Reported below is one TCR beta chain. Its target is unknown. This entry belongs to a study of PD-1 blockade in classical Hodgkin lymphoma. Regarding the study as a whole: Nivolumab starters within 1 year of ASCT were excluded. The study found complete responders had baseline diversity similar to newly diagnosed patients.

Assay: immunoSEQ multiplex PCR; the TCRdb copy retains only in-frame clones and omits some. The profile shows around 13,000 clones, 82% of them singletons. Brentuximab vedotin exposure varied among the patients, all of whom had relapsed after autologous stem cell transplantation. The sequence derives from a human donor with classical Hodgkin lymphoma. The sample was peripheral blood mononuclear cells (PBMCs), taken at baseline.

The CDR3 loop reads CASSPKEGWTKNIQYF. The DNA for the CDR3 is TGTGCCAGCAGCCCAAAGGAGGGGTGGACCAAAAACATTCAGTACTTC. This chain connects TRBV7-9 to TRBJ2-4; weak D call: TRBD2 (6 bases). The V end lost 5 bases, the J end lost 2 bases, and 16 bases lay between the germline ends. Germline V gives CDR1 SEHNR, CDR2 FQNEAQ (reference sequence). This CDR3 is 16 amino acids long.